This T cell receptor (beta chain) emerged from a study of blood T cells in healthy people across ages. Overall study findings and caveats: Roughly linear age-related decline in beta diversity appeared, significant by age around 38. Unsorted PBMC material precluded a definitive naive versus antigen-experienced comparison.

Trimming at V came to 4 bases and at J to 6 bases, leaving 3 bases not matched to a gene. Looked up from germline, CDR1 is SGHVS and CDR2 is FQNEAQ. The CDR3 has 12 amino acids. This clonotype was detected only once. Its target is unknown. Healthy individuals of Caucasian origin from Russia, aged about 6 to 100, served as donors. Combining a sample-barcoded 5' primer with a J-beta primer mix, a second PCR ran for roughly 7 to 12 cycles. TCRdb re-called the 5' RACE reads with MiXCR, one entry per CDR3 protein. The sample carries hundreds of thousands of distinct CDR3 sequences, approximately 43% recorded once.

The gene calls are TRBV7-8 and TRBJ2-7; 7 nucleotides match TRBD2. The clonotype was recovered from a woman aged 55 to 70 in good health. The specimen was blood. CDR3 in amino acids: CASSYASGEQYF. CDR3 DNA: TGTGCCAGCAGCTACGCTAGCGGCGAGCAGTACTTC.